Following are 28 T cell receptor beta chains from one sample sequenced in a study of OX40 agonist ivuxolimab in advanced cancers. The protocol was immunoSEQ multiplex PCR, while the TCRdb copy is restricted to in-frame clones and leaves out a portion. Here the sample spans tens of thousands of clones, around 89% being singletons. Sequencing used CD4+ or CD8+ T cells sorted from blood, obtained in a trial of the OX40 agonist ivuxolimab. The receptors here all came from an adult with an advanced solid tumor such as melanoma, head and neck, liver or kidney cancer.

The chain combines TRBV4-2 with TRBJ2-1; D perhaps matches TRBD2 (5 bases). The CDR3 is 17 amino acids. V lost 1 base and J 0 bases, leaving 13 bases between the germline ends. Looked up from germline, CDR1 is LGHNA and CDR2 is YNFKEQ. The CDR3 is CASSQVASGVSYNEQFF. Here the CDR3 DNA reads TGTGCCAGCAGCCAAGTAGCAAGCGGAGTCTCCTACAATGAGCAGTTCTTC.

The genes are TRBV19 and TRBJ2-1; tentative D call: TRBD2 (5 bases). Looked up from germline, CDR1 is LNHDA and CDR2 is SQIVND (reference sequence). Between the trimmed V and J ends, which lost 0 bases and 2 bases, there was a span of 11 bases. This CDR3 contains 16 residues. The chain's CDR3 is CASSIDGKGPYNEQFF. For the CDR3, the DNA is TGTGCCAGTAGTATAGACGGGAAAGGTCCCTACAATGAGCAGTTCTTC.

About this clone itself: One end of the junction fails to match germline, which may point to a read error. Additional DNA sequences in this sample encode the identical CDR3. The chain is built from TRBV7-9 and TRBJ2-7; the D call may be TRBD1 or TRBD2 (5 bases each). CDR3 length: 14 amino acids. The germline gives CDR1 SEHNR, CDR2 FQNEAQ (reference sequence). The CDR3 region is CASSLAGRPYEQYF. CDR3 nucleotides: TGTGCCAGCAGCTTAGCGGGACGGCCCTATGAGCAGTACTTC.

This chain uses TRBV28 with TRBJ1-5; a weak D match, TRBD1 (5 bases). Trimming took off 7 bases at V and 2 bases at J, with 24 bases between the two ends. CDR1 and CDR2 from the germline V gene are MDHEN and SYDVKM. The CDR3 length is 18 residues. The CDR3 reads CASTPSRQGTIGNQPQHF. The CDR3 DNA follows: TGTGCCAGCACTCCCTCCCGCCAGGGTACGATAGGCAATCAGCCCCAGCATTTT.

This chain joins TRBV10-3 and TRBJ2-6; D gene unclear. With 7 bases removed from V and 0 bases from J, the gap between germline ends came to 13 bases. CDR3 size: 16 residues. Germline V gives CDR1 ENHRY, CDR2 SYGVKD. CDR3 sequence: CAITDTELSGANVLTF. CDR3 nucleotide sequence: TGTGCCATCACTGATACAGAGCTCTCTGGGGCCAACGTCCTGACTTTC.

This chain joins TRBV14 and TRBJ2-7; D is perhaps TRBD1 or TRBD2 (5 bases each). CDR3 size: 16 residues. Germline V CDR1 and CDR2: SGHDN, FVKESK. Trimming took 2 bases from V and 2 from J, leaving 16 bases between them. The CDR3 sequence: CASSQSSGTDTYEQYF. CDR3 in DNA: TGTGCCAGCAGCCAATCCTCCGGGACCGACACCTACGAGCAGTACTTC.

V gene TRBV4-1 combines with J gene TRBJ2-7; no clear D. The CDR3 is 15 residues long. Germline CDR1 and CDR2: MGHRA and YSYEKL. The ends were cut back, 1 base at V and 9 bases at J, with 19 bases in the middle. CDR3 residues: CASSQAPGTASGQYF. CDR3 nucleotides: TGCGCCAGCAGCCAAGCCCCCGGTACGGCCTCCGGGCAGTACTTC.

The chain recombines TRBV6-5 with TRBJ2-7; 8 nucleotides agree with TRBD2. The J segment lost 2 bases and the V segment lost 5 bases, leaving 8 bases of the junction unmatched. The CDR3 totals 15 residues. Germline V gene lookup returns CDR1 MNHEY and CDR2 SVGAGI. CDR3 nucleotides: TGTGCCAGCAGTCCCCAAGGAGCGGGGGCCTACGAGCAGTACTTC. Its translation is CASSPQGAGAYEQYF.

The rearrangement links TRBV6-1 to TRBJ2-7; no definite D call. The ends were cut back, 3 bases at V and 2 bases at J, with 8 bases in the middle. Germline CDR1 and CDR2: MNHNS and SASEGT. This CDR3 is built from 13 residues. The CDR3 here is CASSDWQAYEQYF. The CDR3 region has the DNA TGTGCCAGCAGTGATTGGCAGGCCTACGAGCAGTACTTC.

This clone was seen more than once but under ten times. The chain links TRBV25-1 to TRBJ1-5, with TRBD1 matching 8 bases. From germline, CDR1 is MGHDK and CDR2 SYGVNS. With V trimmed by 4 bases and J by 7 bases, 9 bases remained unmatched. The CDR3 spans 15 residues. The CDR3 nucleotides read TGTGCCAGCAGTGTCTCGGACAGGGACGAGCAGCCCCAGCATTTT. Amino acids: CASSVSDRDEQPQHF.

The chain recombines TRBV13 with TRBJ2-1, with 9 bases that match TRBD2. Germline CDR1 is PRHDT and CDR2 is FYEKMQ (reference sequence). V gave up 6 bases and J gave up 5 bases; unmatched junction bases: 11. CDR3 size: 16 residues. The CDR3 nucleotides read TGTGCCAGCAGATCCAGAACTAGCGGGCTGGACAATGAGCAGTTCTTC. Residues: CASRSRTSGLDNEQFF.

The chain is built from TRBV27 and TRBJ1-1; D might be TRBD1 (5 bases). Trimming took 5 bases from V and 0 from J, leaving 16 bases between them. Germline values: CDR1 MNHEY, CDR2 SMNVEV (reference sequence). CDR3 length: 16 residues. For the CDR3, the DNA is TGTGCCAGCAGTACGGGGGGGGGTCACTTGAACACTGAAGCTTTCTTT. Its translation is CASSTGGGHLNTEAFF.

A note on this clone: This specimen includes other DNA sequences encoding the same CDR3. The chain has TRBV7-8 and TRBJ1-5; D gene ambiguous. The CDR3 is 18 residues long. V gave up 1 base and J gave up 2 bases, with 18 bases separating them. Germline CDR1 is SGHVS and CDR2 is FQNEAQ. The chain's CDR3 is CASSLDRGYTPGNQPQHF. In DNA, the CDR3 is TGTGCCAGCAGCTTAGATCGAGGCTATACCCCAGGCAATCAGCCCCAGCATTTT. Complete variable domain (other parts from reference TRBV7-8 and TRBJ1-5): GAGVSQSPRYKVAKRGQDVALRCDPISGHVSLFWYQQALGQGPEFLTYFQNEAQLDKSGLPSDRFFAERPEGSVSTLKIQRTQQEDSAVYLCASSLDRGYTPGNQPQHFGDGTRLSIL.

The J gene is TRBJ2-4, the V gene TRBV5-1; 7 positions match TRBD2. The germline gives CDR1 SGHRS, CDR2 YFSETQ. This CDR3 is 15 amino acids long. After removal of 5 bases from V and 8 bases from J, the junction contained 13 bases not matched to a gene. The CDR3 DNA follows: TGCGCCAGCAGACTCCGCGGGAGCGGCGTGGACATTCAGTACTTC. Translation: CASRLRGSGVDIQYF.

J is TRBJ2-7 and V is TRBV6-6; perhaps TRBD2 as D (5 bases). Germline V CDR1 and CDR2: MNHNY, SVGAGI (reference sequence). V lost 2 bases and J lost 2, with 13 bases in between. CDR3 length equals 15 residues. CDR3 bases: TGTGCCAGCAGTTACCTAACATTGGAGGCCTACGAGCAGTACTTC. It yields the protein CASSYLTLEAYEQYF.

This chain uses TRBV10-3 with TRBJ2-7; D gene ambiguous. V lost 8 bases and J 4 bases, leaving 12 bases between the germline ends. CDR3 length: 12 amino acids. Per the germline V gene, CDR1 is ENHRY and CDR2 is SYGVKD. The CDR3: CAIGPLEYEQYF. Written as DNA, the CDR3 is TGTGCCATCGGTCCTCTCGAGTACGAGCAGTACTTC.

The J gene is TRBJ2-5, the V gene TRBV7-6; 7 positions match TRBD1. The DNA end is more similar to TRBJ2-7, so the J call may be wrong. Germline lookup yields CDR1 SGHVS and CDR2 FNYEAQ. The length of the CDR3 is 14 residues. DNA of the CDR3: TGTGCCAGCGATTCAGGGGGTGGGGCCTACGAGCAGTACTTC. It yields the protein CASDSGGGAYEQYF.

This chain joins TRBV2 and TRBJ2-7; TRBD2 matches 9 bases. The CDR3 spans 14 residues. The V gene end was trimmed by 2 bases and the J gene end by 2 bases; junction bases not matched to a gene: 1. Germline V gene data show CDR1 as SNHLY and CDR2 as FYNNEI. As DNA, the CDR3 is TGTGCCAGCAGTGAAAGCGGGAGGCCCTACGAGCAGTACTTC. Translated: CASSESGRPYEQYF.

V is TRBV28 and J is TRBJ2-1; 13 bases line up with TRBD2. V was clipped by 8 bases and J by 0 bases; unmatched bases: 16. The germline gives CDR1 MDHEN, CDR2 SYDVKM. The CDR3 is 20 residues long. The chain's CDR3 is CASYPIGLAGERRSYNEQFF. CDR3 DNA: TGTGCCAGCTACCCGATCGGACTAGCGGGAGAACGGCGCTCCTACAATGAGCAGTTCTTC. The full variable domain, with the rest looked up from reference TRBV28 and TRBJ2-1, is DVKVTQSSRYLVKRTGEKVFLECVQDMDHENMFWYRQDPGLGLRLIYFSYDVKMKEKGDIPEGYSVSREKKERFSLILESASTNQTSMYLCASYPIGLAGERRSYNEQFFGPGTRLTVL.

This chain links TRBV11-2 with TRBJ2-7; TRBD2 agrees at 7 bases. The trim removed 6 bases at V and 5 bases at J, leaving 13 bases unmatched. Germline CDR1 and CDR2: SGHAT and FQNNGV. The CDR3 contains 15 residues. The CDR3 nucleotides read TGTGCCAGCAGGTTCACCCTGGCGGCGGGAGACGAGCAGTACTTC. This encodes CASRFTLAAGDEQYF.

This chain's CDR3 is CSAAGAREQFF. The CDR3 bases are TGCAGTGCCGCTGGGGCGCGTGAGCAGTTCTTC. This chain links TRBV20-1 with TRBJ2-1; D possibly corresponds to TRBD1 (5 bases). Trimming took off 6 bases at V and 9 bases at J, with 12 bases between the two ends. Germline V gene sequence: CDR1 DFQATT, CDR2 SNEGSKA (reference sequence). The CDR3 consists of 11 residues.

This CDR3 reads CASSLARYYNEQFF. As DNA, the CDR3 is TGTGCCAGCAGTCTCGCCCGATACTACAATGAGCAGTTCTTC. The chain employs TRBV27 and TRBJ2-1; no definite D call. Germline-derived CDR1 and CDR2 are MNHEY and SMNVEV (reference sequence). V gave up 5 bases and J gave up 3 bases, with 11 bases separating them. The CDR3 consists of 14 residues.

This rearrangement joins TRBV30 to TRBJ2-7, with D hard to call. Germline assignment: CDR1 GTSNPN and CDR2 SVGIG (reference sequence). V lost 2 bases to trimming and J lost 2 bases, with 4 bases between them. The CDR3 totals 11 residues. CDR3 DNA sequence: TGTGCCTGGAGTCAGGCCTACGAGCAGTACTTC. As protein: CAWSQAYEQYF.

In its sample, this clone ranks as medium-sized. The chain combines TRBV9 with TRBJ2-7; 9 positions agree with TRBD1. The CDR3 spans 14 residues. Germline CDR1 is SGDLS and CDR2 is YYNGEE. V lost 0 bases and J lost 6; bases outside the gene matches: 4. CDR3 DNA sequence: TGTGCCAGCAGCGTAGGTGGGACAGGGAGCGAGCAGTACTTC. It translates to CASSVGGTGSEQYF.

The chain uses TRBV7-9 and TRBJ2-6, with 7 bases that match TRBD1. Germline lookup yields CDR1 SEHNR and CDR2 FQNEAQ (reference sequence). The V gene end was trimmed by 4 bases and the J gene end by 0 bases; junction bases not matched to a gene: 9. There are 18 residues in the CDR3. As DNA, the CDR3 is TGTGCCAGCAGCTCAAGGGACAGCCCATCCTCTGGGGCCAACGTCCTGACTTTC. Translation gives CASSSRDSPSSGANVLTF.

The V gene is TRBV27, the J gene TRBJ2-7, with 8 positions matching TRBD1. With V trimmed by 2 bases and J by 7 bases, 7 bases remained unmatched. The CDR3 spans 14 residues. CDR1 is MNHEY, CDR2 SMNVEV, per germline (reference sequence). The CDR3 nucleotides read TGTGCCAGCAGTTTAACAGGGGGTTCCTGGGAGCAGTACTTC. It translates to CASSLTGGSWEQYF.

This rearrangement joins TRBV6-5 to TRBJ1-1; D gene ambiguous. The CDR3 is 14 amino acids. V lost 0 bases, J lost 2 bases, and 7 bases lay in between. The germline V gene has CDR1 MNHEY and CDR2 SVGAGI. For the CDR3, the DNA is TGTGCCAGCAGTTACTCCGGCTTCAACACTGAAGCTTTCTTT. Protein product: CASSYSGFNTEAFF.

This chain joins TRBV5-6 and TRBJ2-1; 8 bases line up with TRBD2. Trimming cost V 1 base and J 2 bases; bases outside gene matches: 2. The CDR3 covers 15 residues. Looked up from germline, CDR1 is SGHDT and CDR2 is YYEEEE. The CDR3 is CASSLWREAYNEQFF. The CDR3 nucleotides read TGTGCCAGCAGCTTGTGGCGGGAGGCCTACAATGAGCAGTTCTTC.